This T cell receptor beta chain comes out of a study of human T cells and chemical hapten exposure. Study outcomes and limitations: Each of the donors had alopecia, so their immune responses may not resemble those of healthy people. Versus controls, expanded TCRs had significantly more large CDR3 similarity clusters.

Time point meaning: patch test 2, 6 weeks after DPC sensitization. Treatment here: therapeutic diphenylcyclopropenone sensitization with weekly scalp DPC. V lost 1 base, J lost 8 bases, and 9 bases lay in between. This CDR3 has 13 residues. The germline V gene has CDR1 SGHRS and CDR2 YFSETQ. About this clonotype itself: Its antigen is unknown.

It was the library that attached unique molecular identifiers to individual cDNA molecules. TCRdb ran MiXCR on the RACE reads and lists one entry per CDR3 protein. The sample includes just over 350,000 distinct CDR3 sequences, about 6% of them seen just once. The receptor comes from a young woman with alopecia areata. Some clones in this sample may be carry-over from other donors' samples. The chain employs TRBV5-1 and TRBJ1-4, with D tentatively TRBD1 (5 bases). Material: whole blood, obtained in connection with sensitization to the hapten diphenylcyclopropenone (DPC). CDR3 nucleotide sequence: TGCGCCAGCAGCTTGCAGGCAGGGGAAAAACTGTTTTTT. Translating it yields CASSLQAGEKLFF.